This entry features one T cell receptor (beta chain) sequence. The antigen this receptor binds is unknown. No base-level quality is on record; no much larger clone is a single base apart. TCRbeta CDR3 regions were amplified from genomic DNA by means of the immunoSEQ Assay, a bias-controlled multiplex PCR. The original methods were these. Within the assay, amplification of reference gene primers was used to estimate how many nucleated cells each sample contained. To quantify the absolute abundance of each unique TCRbeta CDR3 rearrangement, sequence reads were collapsed and filtered. Productive Simpson clonality was computed per sample as the square root of Simpson's diversity index over productive rearrangements. Held by TCRdb, this immuneACCESS table contains in-frame sequences only and omits some clones. Under half of the omission traces to an unresolved V gene where checked; the cause of the rest is unknown. That table is the source of V, J and clone size, and D and trimming were worked out from the DNA. The sample table shows 130,000 to 150,000 clones, and approximately 89% are seen once. The top ten hold around 1.5% of the sample.

The data belong to a study of blood T cell repertoires in COVID-19 (dated by TCRdb to 2018 to 2021). Background for the entire study: Collaborator samples came from the United States, Italy and Spain and covered acute and convalescent phases of COVID-19. The prospective study material was composed of cDNA or gDNA derived from T cells, B-cell-depleted T cells, or PBMCs. The dataset comprised deeply sampled blood TCRbeta repertoires from subjects exposed to, actively infected with, or recovered from COVID-19. A freely available public database, intended as a resource for researchers studying the immune response to SARS-CoV-2, is where the repertoires were released. Samples were obtained from the ongoing ImmuneRACE study (first 160 participants) and from roughly 1,300 subjects provided by 6 global collaborators. Nearly every sample came with metadata listing a de-identified subject ID, COVID-19 status, age in years and sex. Where available, HLA class I and class II types were taken from metadata supplied by the sample provider and were not determined by assay-based typing.

The full study reports these points: The quantity of clinical and demographic metadata differed by source and by participant and was supplied without curation.

Whole blood was collected in K2EDTA tubes by collaborating institutions according to the institutions' own protocols. For TCRbeta analysis, collaborator samples were shipped as frozen whole blood, as isolated PBMCs, or as DNA extracted from either sample type. Sequencing was performed on peripheral blood. The clonotype originates from a human donor in a cohort sampled during active COVID-19.

The DNA sequence is given as TGTGCCAGTACCAGCGGGGGAGGGTCTGGGGCCAACGTCCTGACTTTC. It encodes CASTSGGGSGANVLTF. Recombination connected TRBV19 to TRBJ2-6, with TRBD2 matching 8 junction bases. The germline V gene (reference sequence) provides CDR1 LNHDA and CDR2 SQIVND. Measured from the cysteine to the phenylalanine, the CDR3 is 16 residues long. The kept DNA is CDR3 alone, 48 bases in frame from the first base. Clipping removes 7 bases from V and 1 base from J, with 6 as the unmatched junction base count.